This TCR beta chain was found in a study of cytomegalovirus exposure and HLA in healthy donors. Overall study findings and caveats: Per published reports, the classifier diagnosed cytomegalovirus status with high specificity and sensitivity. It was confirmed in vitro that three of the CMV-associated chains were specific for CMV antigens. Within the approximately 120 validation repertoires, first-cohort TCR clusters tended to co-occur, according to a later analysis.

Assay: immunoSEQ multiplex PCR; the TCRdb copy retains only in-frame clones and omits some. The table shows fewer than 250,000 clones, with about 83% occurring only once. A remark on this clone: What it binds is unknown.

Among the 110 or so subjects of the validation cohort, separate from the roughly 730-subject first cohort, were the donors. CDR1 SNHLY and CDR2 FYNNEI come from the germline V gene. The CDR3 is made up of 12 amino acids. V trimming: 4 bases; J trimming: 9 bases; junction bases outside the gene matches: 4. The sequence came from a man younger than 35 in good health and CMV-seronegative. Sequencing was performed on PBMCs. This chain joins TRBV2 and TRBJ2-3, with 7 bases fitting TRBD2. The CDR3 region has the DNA TGTGCCAGCAGTGTCTCAGCGGGGACGCAGTATTTT. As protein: CASSVSAGTQYF.